This T cell receptor (beta chain) was documented in a study of OX40 agonist ivuxolimab in advanced cancers. Some clones are missing from TCRdb's copy, which holds only in-frame ones; the method was immunoSEQ multiplex PCR. The sample holds around 50,000 clones, approximately 89% seen once. CDR1 and CDR2 from the germline V gene are MNHEY and SMNVEV (reference sequence). The CDR3 runs to 16 residues. V was shortened by 5 bases and J by 4 bases, with 17 bases between the two germline ends. This sequence joins TRBV27 and TRBJ1-4; tentatively, D is TRBD1 (5 bases). This TCR was recovered from an adult with an advanced solid tumor such as melanoma, head and neck, liver or kidney cancer. Sample: CD4+ or CD8+ T cells sorted from blood, taken in a trial of the OX40 agonist ivuxolimab. DNA for the CDR3: TGTGCCAGCAGTCGCAGGCTCTATAGGGGTAATGAAAAACTGTTTTTT. Its protein is CASSRRLYRGNEKLFF.